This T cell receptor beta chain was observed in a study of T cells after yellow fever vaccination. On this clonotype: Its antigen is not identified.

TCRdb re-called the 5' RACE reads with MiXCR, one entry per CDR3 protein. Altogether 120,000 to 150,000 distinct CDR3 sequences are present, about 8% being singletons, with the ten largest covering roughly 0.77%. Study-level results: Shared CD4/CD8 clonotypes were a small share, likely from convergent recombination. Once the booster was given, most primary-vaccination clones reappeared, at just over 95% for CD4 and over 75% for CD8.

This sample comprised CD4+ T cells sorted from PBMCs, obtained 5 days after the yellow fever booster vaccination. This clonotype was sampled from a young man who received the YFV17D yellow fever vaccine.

CDR3 region: CATSRGTGTGMQPQHF. CDR3 sequence (DNA): TGTGCCACCAGCAGAGGGACCGGGACAGGGATGCAGCCCCAGCATTTT. The gene calls are TRBV15 and TRBJ1-5, with 9 bases identical to TRBD1. Germline CDR1 reads LNHNV; CDR2 reads YYDKDF (reference sequence). The CDR3 covers 16 residues. Trimming took 1 base from V and 7 from J; bases not matched to a gene: 8.